This TCR beta chain was identified during a study of blood T cell repertoires in COVID-19. Sequencing used immunoSEQ multiplex PCR; TCRdb keeps in-frame clones, though not all of them. The table has some 100,000 clones, 80% to 95% seen once. This CDR3 has 14 residues. J was trimmed by 4 bases and V by 3 bases; bases with no gene match: 3. Germline V lookup: CDR1 SNHLY, CDR2 FYNNEI. This TCR was sampled from a man aged 65-85 years with acute or convalescent COVID-19. The sequenced material came from peripheral blood. The V call is TRBV2, the J call TRBJ2-3; 8 bases fit TRBD1. CDR3 sequence (DNA): TGTGCCAGCAGTGATGGACAGGGTTCAGATACGCAGTATTTT. Protein product: CASSDGQGSDTQYF.